The entry that follows covers one TCR beta chain sequence. Its cognate antigen is unknown. The entry originates in a study of T cell responses to AZD1222 COVID-19 vaccine. Study-level findings and limits: Recipients of two AZD1222 doses showed rising Spike-specific TCR breadth and depth. Of spike-specific TCRs, nearly half reportedly target regions left unmutated in variants.

TCRdb keeps only in-frame clones here, not all; method: immunoSEQ multiplex PCR. The sample includes 100,000 to 150,000 clones, 85% to 95% of them seen just once. The CDR3 is 16 amino acids. The J segment lost 6 bases and the V segment lost 3 bases, leaving 6 bases of the junction unmatched. Germline CDR1 SGHRS, CDR2 YFSETQ. The specimen was peripheral blood, collected on day 0 of AZD1222 vaccination. J is TRBJ2-7 and V is TRBV5-1, with TRBD2 matching over 16 bases. The sequence derives from an adult in good health. The CDR3 is CASSWGLAGGHVEQYF. The CDR3 coding sequence is TGCGCCAGCAGCTGGGGACTAGCGGGAGGGCATGTCGAGCAGTACTTC.